Described below is a single TCR beta chain sequence and its context. The data were obtained in a study of blood T cell repertoires in COVID-19. Study overall: Samples taken during acute and convalescent COVID-19 were collected in the United States, Italy and Spain.

Only in-frame clones appear in the TCRdb table, and some are missing; sequencing was by immunoSEQ multiplex PCR. Of roughly 38,000 clones in the sample, approximately 86% were seen once. Germline V gives CDR1 SGDLS, CDR2 YYNGEE. CDR3 size: 14 residues. V lost 3 bases to trimming and J lost 1 base, with 7 bases between them. The sequence was obtained from a man in his forties or fifties in a cohort sampled during active COVID-19. Sequencing was carried out using peripheral blood. This chain connects TRBV9 to TRBJ1-4; D gene ambiguous. The DNA of the CDR3 is TGTGCCAGCAGCGGCGGGGTAACTAATGAAAAACTGTTTTTT. This encodes CASSGGVTNEKLFF.